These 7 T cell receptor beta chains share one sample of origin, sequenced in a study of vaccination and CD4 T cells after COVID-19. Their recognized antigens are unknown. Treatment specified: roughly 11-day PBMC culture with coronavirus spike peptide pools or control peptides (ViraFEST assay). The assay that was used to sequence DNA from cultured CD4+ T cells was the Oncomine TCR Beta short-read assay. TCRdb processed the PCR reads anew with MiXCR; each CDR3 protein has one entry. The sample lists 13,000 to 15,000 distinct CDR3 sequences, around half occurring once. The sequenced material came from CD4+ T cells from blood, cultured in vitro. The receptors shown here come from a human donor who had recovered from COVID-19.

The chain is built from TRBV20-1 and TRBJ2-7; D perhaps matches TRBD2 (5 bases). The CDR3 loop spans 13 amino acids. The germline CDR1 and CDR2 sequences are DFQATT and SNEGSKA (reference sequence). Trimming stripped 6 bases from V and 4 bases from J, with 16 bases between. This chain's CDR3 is CSAPKTGLYEQYF. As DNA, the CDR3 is TGCAGTGCCCCGAAAACGGGATTGTACGAGCAGTACTTC.

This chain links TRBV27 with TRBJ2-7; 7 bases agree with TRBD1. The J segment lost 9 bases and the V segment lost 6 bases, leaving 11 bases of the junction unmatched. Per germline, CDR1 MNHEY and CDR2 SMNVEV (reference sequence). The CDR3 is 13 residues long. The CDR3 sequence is CASRTQGPLVQYF. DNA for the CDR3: TGTGCCAGCAGGACACAGGGGCCTTTGGTGCAGTACTTC.

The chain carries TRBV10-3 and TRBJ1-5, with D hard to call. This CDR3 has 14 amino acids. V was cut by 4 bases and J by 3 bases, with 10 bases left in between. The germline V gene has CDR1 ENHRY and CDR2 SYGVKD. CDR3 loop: CAISVNGNNQPQHF. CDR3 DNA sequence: TGTGCCATCAGTGTCAACGGAAACAATCAGCCCCAGCATTTT.

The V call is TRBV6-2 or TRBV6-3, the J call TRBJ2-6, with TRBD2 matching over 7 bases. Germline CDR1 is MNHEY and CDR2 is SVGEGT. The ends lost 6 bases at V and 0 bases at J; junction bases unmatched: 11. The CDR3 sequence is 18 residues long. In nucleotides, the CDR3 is TGTGCCAGCAGCCCTGGGGGGGGGTTCCCCTCTGGGGCCAACGTCCTGACTTTC. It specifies CASSPGGGFPSGANVLTF.

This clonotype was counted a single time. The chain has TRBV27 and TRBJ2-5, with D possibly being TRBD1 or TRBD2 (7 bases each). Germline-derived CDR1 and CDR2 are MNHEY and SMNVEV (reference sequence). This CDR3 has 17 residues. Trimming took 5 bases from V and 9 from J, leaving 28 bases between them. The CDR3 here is CASSPLMGGGGSGAQYF. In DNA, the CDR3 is TGTGCCAGCAGTCCACTGATGGGGGGAGGGGGCTCGGGGGCCCAGTACTTC.

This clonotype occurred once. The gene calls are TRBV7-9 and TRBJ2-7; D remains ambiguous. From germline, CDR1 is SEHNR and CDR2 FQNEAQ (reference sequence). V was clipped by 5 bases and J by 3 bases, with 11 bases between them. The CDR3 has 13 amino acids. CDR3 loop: CASSPGRLYEQYF. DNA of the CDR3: TGTGCCAGCAGCCCCGGACGGCTCTACGAGCAGTACTTC.

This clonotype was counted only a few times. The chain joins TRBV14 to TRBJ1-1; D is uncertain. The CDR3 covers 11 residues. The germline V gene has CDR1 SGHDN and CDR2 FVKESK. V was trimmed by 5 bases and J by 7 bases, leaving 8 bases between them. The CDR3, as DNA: TGTGCCAGCAGCGAACTAGGTGAAGCTTTCTTT. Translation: CASSELGEAFF.